Included here is one T cell receptor (beta chain) sequence, with context. This entry comes from a study of shared clonotypes between healthy human individuals. V lost 6 bases and J lost 7; bases outside the gene matches: 9. This CDR3 has 15 residues. Germline CDR1 is MNHEY and CDR2 is SMNVEV (reference sequence). Sequenced by immunoSEQ multiplex PCR; TCRdb stores in-frame clones only, minus some. The repertoire holds hundreds of thousands of clones, with around 96% as singletons. Naive CD8 cells, CD45RO-negative and positively selected for CCR7, excluded terminally differentiated effector memory CD45RA+ cells.

The origin of this receptor is a man aged 25 to 45 in good health. The sequenced material came from naive CD8+ T cells sorted from blood. V is TRBV27 and J is TRBJ2-7; the match to TRBD2 covers 13 bases. The CDR3 nucleotides read TGTGCCAGCAGCTCAAGGACTAGCGGGAGTGGAGAGCAGTACTTC. Amino acid sequence: CASSSRTSGSGEQYF.